This T cell receptor beta chain was found in a study of blood T cell repertoires in COVID-19. From germline, CDR1 is SGHRS and CDR2 YFSETQ. With 2 bases removed from V and 1 base from J, the gap between germline ends came to 12 bases. This CDR3 comprises 15 residues. TCRdb's copy holds only in-frame clones and misses some; the assay was immunoSEQ multiplex PCR. The top ten hold about 2.9% of the sample, which has around 94,000 clones, approximately 86% seen once. The chain is built from TRBV5-1 and TRBJ2-5; D unresolved. The receptor's source is a man between 45 and 60 years old with active or convalescent COVID-19. Source material: peripheral blood. The CDR3 loop reads CASSFGEVGQETQYF. The CDR3 DNA is TGCGCCAGCAGCTTCGGTGAGGTGGGCCAAGAGACCCAGTACTTC.